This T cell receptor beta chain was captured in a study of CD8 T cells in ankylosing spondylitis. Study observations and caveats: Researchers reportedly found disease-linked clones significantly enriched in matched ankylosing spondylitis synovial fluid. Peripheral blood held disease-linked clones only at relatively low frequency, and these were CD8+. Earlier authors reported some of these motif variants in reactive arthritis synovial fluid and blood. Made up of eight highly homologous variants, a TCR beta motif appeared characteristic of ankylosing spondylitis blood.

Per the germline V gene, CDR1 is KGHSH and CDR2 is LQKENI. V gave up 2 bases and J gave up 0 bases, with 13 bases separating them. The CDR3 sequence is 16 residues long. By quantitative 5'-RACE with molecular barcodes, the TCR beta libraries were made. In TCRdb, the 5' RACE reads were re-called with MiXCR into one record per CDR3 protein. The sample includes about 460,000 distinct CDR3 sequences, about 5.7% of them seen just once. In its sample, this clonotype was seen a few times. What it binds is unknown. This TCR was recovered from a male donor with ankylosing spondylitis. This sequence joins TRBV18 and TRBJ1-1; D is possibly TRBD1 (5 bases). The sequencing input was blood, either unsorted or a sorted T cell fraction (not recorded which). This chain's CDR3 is CASSPWQGGLNTEAFF. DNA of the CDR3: TGTGCCAGCTCACCATGGCAGGGAGGTTTGAACACTGAAGCTTTCTTT. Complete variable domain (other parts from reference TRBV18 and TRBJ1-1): NAGVMQNPRHLVRRRGQEARLRCSPMKGHSHVYWYRQLPEEGLKFMVYLQKENIIDESGMPKERFSAEFPKEGPSILRIQQVVRGDSAAYFCASSPWQGGLNTEAFFGQGTRLTVV.